A single sample gave rise to the 21 T cell receptor beta chains below, sequenced in a study of T cell responses to AZD1222 COVID-19 vaccine. Libraries were prepared by immunoSEQ multiplex PCR; TCRdb keeps only in-frame clonotypes and omits some of them. In the table there are about 120,000 clones, about 90% of which are singletons. The sample consisted of peripheral blood, taken on day 0 of AZD1222 vaccination. The receptors were sampled from an adult in good health.

The chain links TRBV4-3 to TRBJ2-1; tentatively, D is TRBD1 (5 bases). This CDR3 has 17 amino acids. Germline V gives CDR1 LGHNA, CDR2 YSLEER. Trimming stripped 0 bases from V and 4 bases from J, with 16 bases between. For the CDR3, the DNA is TGCGCCAGCAGCCAAGATCTGGGGCAGGGTATGTACAATGAGCAGTTCTTC. It codes for CASSQDLGQGMYNEQFF.

The chain has TRBV27 and TRBJ2-7, with 9 bases identical to TRBD2. This CDR3 spans 15 amino acids. J was trimmed by 0 bases and V by 7 bases; bases with no gene match: 7. The germline V gene has CDR1 MNHEY and CDR2 SMNVEV (reference sequence). CDR3 sequence reads: CASKISGGSSYEQYF. The CDR3 bases are TGTGCCAGCAAGATTAGCGGGGGAAGCTCCTACGAGCAGTACTTC.

The chain couples TRBV10-3 to TRBJ2-1, with TRBD2 identical over 10 bases. The CDR3 totals 17 residues. The junction had 11 bases not matched to a gene; V was cut back by 0 bases and J by 9 bases. The germline V gene encodes CDR1 ENHRY and CDR2 SYGVKD. The CDR3 region is CAISESGRTSGKIEQFF. In DNA, the CDR3 is TGTGCCATCAGTGAGTCGGGTAGGACTAGCGGCAAAATTGAGCAGTTCTTC.

This clone was seen only a few times. The J gene is TRBJ1-6, the V gene TRBV9; D is undetermined. The CDR3 sequence is 14 residues long. Germline V gives CDR1 SGDLS, CDR2 YYNGEE. Trimming shortened V by 4 bases and J by 3 bases, and 8 bases separated the two germline ends. CDR3 in amino acids: CASSPGVYNSPLHF. The DNA for the CDR3 is TGTGCCAGCAGCCCTGGGGTCTATAATTCACCCCTCCACTTT.

This rearrangement joins TRBV19 to TRBJ2-3, with 7 bases lining up with TRBD2. CDR1 is LNHDA, CDR2 SQIVND, per germline (reference sequence). V dropped 6 bases and J dropped 0; count of bases not matched to a gene: 3. CDR3 length: 14 amino acids. The CDR3 region is CASRGGGSTDTQYF. The CDR3 coding sequence is TGTGCCAGTAGGGGCGGGGGAAGCACAGATACGCAGTATTTT.

The V gene is TRBV30, the J gene TRBJ1-1, with a possible D match to TRBD1 (6 bases). Trimming cost V 4 bases and J 5 bases, with 17 bases left between them. This CDR3 region has 14 residues. The germline CDR1 and CDR2 sequences are GTSNPN and SVGIG (reference sequence). CDR3 DNA sequence: TGTGCCTGGACTCTGACCAGGGGTGGGACTGAAGCTTTCTTT. Amino acid sequence: CAWTLTRGGTEAFF.

V is TRBV11-2 and J is TRBJ2-7; 13 bases agree with TRBD2. The CDR3 length is 16 residues. The junction had 6 bases not matched to a gene; V was cut back by 4 bases and J by 3 bases. In germline, CDR1 is SGHAT, CDR2 FQNNGV. The DNA for the CDR3 is TGTGCCAGCAGCTCCCAACGGACTAGCGGGGGCTACGAGCAGTACTTC. Protein: CASSSQRTSGGYEQYF.

V and J are TRBV19 and TRBJ2-7, with 7 bases fitting TRBD1. This CDR3 is built from 14 residues. In germline, CDR1 is LNHDA, CDR2 SQIVND (reference sequence). J gave up 4 bases and V 3 bases, and 6 bases lay outside the gene matches. The CDR3 nucleotides are TGTGCCAGTAGTATTGGGGCACAGGGGTACGAGCAGTACTTC. Residues: CASSIGAQGYEQYF.

This clone was picked up one time. Written as DNA, the CDR3 is TGTGCCAGCAGTTTTGACAGGGAGTTTGGCTACACCTTC. It encodes CASSFDREFGYTF. The chain couples TRBV27 to TRBJ1-2, with 7 bases lining up with TRBD1. The CDR3 length is 13 residues. V was pared by 3 bases and J by 7 bases, with 5 bases of the junction left unmatched. Germline V gives CDR1 MNHEY, CDR2 SMNVEV (reference sequence).

V usage is TRBV6-2 or TRBV6-3 and J usage is TRBJ2-7; D gene unclear. Germline lookup yields CDR1 MNHEY and CDR2 SVGEGT. CDR3 length: 15 residues. Trimming took 0 bases from V and 2 from J, leaving 11 bases between them. The chain's CDR3 is CASSYSAAEPYEQYF. The CDR3 nucleotides read TGTGCCAGCAGTTACTCGGCAGCTGAGCCCTACGAGCAGTACTTC.

The rearrangement uses TRBV7-2 and TRBJ1-2; a possible D gene is TRBD1 (6 bases). V was trimmed by 1 base and J by 6 bases, leaving 21 bases between them. Germline assignment: CDR1 SGHTA and CDR2 FQGNSA. There are 17 residues in the CDR3. For the CDR3, the DNA is TGTGCCAGCAGCTTAGAAGGGGCCGGGACATACAAGGATGGCTACACCTTC. This encodes CASSLEGAGTYKDGYTF.

The genes are TRBV9 and TRBJ2-7, with TRBD2 matching 11 bases. The CDR3 is 13 residues long. Germline-derived CDR1 and CDR2 are SGDLS and YYNGEE. The ends lost 4 bases at V and 6 bases at J; junction bases unmatched: 3. The CDR3 is CASSLAGGSEQYF. CDR3 DNA: TGTGCCAGCAGCCTAGCGGGAGGATCCGAGCAGTACTTC.

This sequence joins TRBV19 and TRBJ1-2; tentative D call: TRBD1 (5 bases). Trimming took 3 bases from V and 4 from J, leaving 6 bases between them. Germline loops: CDR1 LNHDA, CDR2 SQIVND (reference sequence). The CDR3 is made up of 12 amino acids. CDR3 in DNA: TGTGCCAGTAGTATCCAGGGCTATGGCTACACCTTC. Amino acids: CASSIQGYGYTF.

V usage is TRBV9 and J usage is TRBJ2-1, with 10 bases fitting TRBD2. V trimming: 0 bases; J trimming: 9 bases; junction bases outside the gene matches: 18. The V gene's germline CDR1 is SGDLS and CDR2 YYNGEE. This CDR3 has 19 residues. CDR3: CASSVAGAGGPGRMGEQFF. The CDR3 DNA follows: TGTGCCAGCAGCGTAGCGGGAGCGGGGGGGCCGGGACGGATGGGTGAGCAGTTCTTC.

This sequence joins TRBV28 and TRBJ2-2, with 7 positions matching TRBD2. CDR1 and CDR2 (germline): MDHEN, SYDVKM. V was pared by 11 bases and J by 2 bases, with 5 bases of the junction left unmatched. This CDR3 has 13 amino acids. Here the CDR3 reads CAGREGNTGELFF. In nucleotides, the CDR3 is TGTGCCGGAAGGGAGGGCAACACCGGGGAGCTGTTTTTT.

The CDR3 sequence is CASSLYGTSNEKLFF. CDR3 DNA: TGCGCCAGCAGCTTATACGGGACGTCTAATGAAAAACTGTTTTTT. V gene TRBV5-1 combines with J gene TRBJ1-4; weak D call: TRBD1 (5 bases). The CDR3 loop spans 15 amino acids. Germline V CDR1 and CDR2: SGHRS, YFSETQ. V lost 2 bases, J lost 3 bases, and 11 bases lay in between.

The chain employs TRBV6-6 and TRBJ1-1; TRBD1 matches at 8 bases. V lost 6 bases to trimming and J lost 1 base; unmatched junction nucleotides: 28. The CDR3 is 22 residues long. From germline, CDR1 is MNHNY and CDR2 SVGAGI (reference sequence). CDR3 coding DNA: TGTGCCAGCAGCTTCATCTCAGGGGGCCCGTTCTTCCCCCGACTCTCGAACACTGAAGCTTTCTTT. This gives the protein CASSFISGGPFFPRLSNTEAFF.

This sequence joins TRBV2 and TRBJ2-2; TRBD1 agrees at 7 bases. The CDR3 contains 16 residues. The germline V gene has CDR1 SNHLY and CDR2 FYNNEI. V lost 4 bases and J lost 0; bases outside the gene matches: 5. This chain's CDR3 is CASSGQGPSNTGELFF. The CDR3 nucleotides are TGTGCCAGCAGTGGACAGGGACCTTCGAACACCGGGGAGCTGTTTTTT.

The CDR3: CASSQDRGFYGYTF. The CDR3 coding sequence is TGTGCCAGCAGCCAAGATCGAGGGTTCTATGGCTACACCTTC. The rearrangement uses TRBV14 and TRBJ1-2; D not certain. V lost 0 bases and J lost 4, with 9 bases in between. The CDR3 totals 14 residues. Germline V lookup: CDR1 SGHDN, CDR2 FVKESK. Filled out from reference TRBV14 and TRBJ1-2, the complete variable domain reads EAGVTQFPSHSVIEKGQTVTLRCDPISGHDNLYWYRRVMGKEIKFLLHFVKESKQDESGMPNNRFLAERTGGTYSTLKVQPAELEDSGVYFCASSQDRGFYGYTFGSGTRLTVV.

This clone was counted once. The V gene is TRBV7-6, the J gene TRBJ2-5; D is unclear. CDR1 is SGHVS and CDR2 is FNYEAQ in the germline V gene. CDR3 length: 13 residues. V was pared by 3 bases and J by 8 bases, with 13 bases between. The CDR3 coding sequence is TGTGCCAGCAGCTTCGGCAGGCAGGCCACCCAGTACTTC. Translating gives CASSFGRQATQYF.

V is TRBV7-9 and J is TRBJ1-1, with D perhaps TRBD1 (5 bases). Germline CDR1 reads SEHNR; CDR2 reads FQNEAQ (reference sequence). V was cut by 1 base and J by 11 bases, with 11 bases left in between. The CDR3 is 12 residues long. In DNA form, the CDR3 reads TGTGCCAGCAGCTTAGGTAGGGGATGGGCTTTCTTT. It is translated as CASSLGRGWAFF.